Presented here are 22 T cell receptor beta chains from one specimen sequenced in a study of T-cell reconstitution after alpha-beta-depleted transplantation in children. As it was prepared, the TCRbeta library received unique molecular identifiers. TCRdb redid the calling of the PCR reads with MiXCR, one entry per CDR3 protein. The sample lists around 440,000 distinct CDR3 sequences; roughly a tenth were seen once. Sequenced here: PBMCs, sampled before TCRalphabeta/CD19-depleted stem cell transplant. The receptors shown here come from a child aged 2 to 15 with inherited bone marrow failure, due to receive a stem cell transplant.

J is TRBJ1-2 and V is TRBV20-1, with a tentative D call TRBD1 (5 bases). V lost 6 bases, J lost 2 bases, and 16 bases lay in between. Germline lookup yields CDR1 DFQATT and CDR2 SNEGSKA (reference sequence). The CDR3 contains 14 residues. CDR3 region: CSAQLQTVNYGYTF. The CDR3 DNA reads as TGCAGTGCGCAGCTACAGACAGTCAACTATGGCTACACCTTC.

This clonotype was seen many times. The gene calls are TRBV5-6 and TRBJ2-7; D might be TRBD1 (6 bases). From germline, CDR1 is SGHDT and CDR2 YYEEEE. V lost 0 bases, J lost 2 bases, and 9 bases lay in between. The length of the CDR3 is 14 residues. CDR3 sequence (DNA): TGTGCCAGCAGCTTGGGAGAGGGGGCCTACGAGCAGTACTTC. Its protein product is CASSLGEGAYEQYF.

V is TRBV29-1 and J is TRBJ2-1; D uncertain. CDR3 length: 13 amino acids. Trimming shortened V by 0 bases and J by 6 bases, and 9 bases separated the two germline ends. Per the germline V gene, CDR1 is SQVTM and CDR2 is ANQGSEA. This chain's CDR3 is CSVEEFQRNEQFF. Here the CDR3 DNA reads TGCAGCGTTGAAGAATTTCAGCGCAATGAGCAGTTCTTC.

The chain carries TRBV12-3 or TRBV12-4 and TRBJ1-2; TRBD1 is a possible D gene (6 bases). Trimming pared 2 bases from V and 4 bases from J, leaving 11 bases between. The CDR3 has 14 residues. The CDR3 sequence is CASSLRGASYGYTF. The CDR3 DNA follows: TGTGCCAGCAGTTTACGGGGGGCGAGCTATGGCTACACCTTC.

In this sample, this clonotype turned up many times. The rearrangement uses TRBV7-2 and TRBJ2-6; possibly TRBD1 for D (6 bases). Germline V lookup: CDR1 SGHTA, CDR2 FQGNSA. The V end lost 4 bases, the J end lost 0 bases, and 13 bases lay between the germline ends. The CDR3 spans 17 residues. The CDR3 DNA reads TGTGCCAGCAGCTCGCACCGGGACACCTCTGGGGCCAACGTCCTGACTTTC. Translation gives CASSSHRDTSGANVLTF.

This clonotype showed up many times. This chain uses TRBV7-9 with TRBJ2-7, with 9 bases fitting TRBD1. The germline gives CDR1 SEHNR, CDR2 FQNEAQ (reference sequence). V dropped 3 bases and J dropped 10; count of bases not matched to a gene: 4. CDR3 length: 12 residues. CDR3 sequence: CASSLGQGPQYF. CDR3 bases: TGTGCCAGCAGCTTGGGACAGGGACCCCAGTACTTC. The full variable domain, rest sourced from reference TRBV7-9 and TRBJ2-7, is DTGVSQNPRHKITKRGQNVTFRCDPISEHNRLYWYRQTLGQGPEFLTYFQNEAQLEKSRLLSDRFSAERPKGSFSTLEIQRTEQGDSAMYLCASSLGQGPQYFGPGTRLTVT.

This clonotype showed up just a few times. The CDR3 DNA is TGTGCCAGCAACCCACTAGCGGGAGGGTTCAATGAGCAGTTCTTC. Translated, it gives CASNPLAGGFNEQFF. The chain employs TRBV27 and TRBJ2-1; TRBD2 matches at 13 bases. V gave up 7 bases and J gave up 6 bases; unmatched junction bases: 6. Per the germline V gene, CDR1 is MNHEY and CDR2 is SMNVEV (reference sequence). The CDR3 has 15 amino acids.

Comment on this clonotype: This could be a read error, since a much larger clone is one nucleotide away. The J gene is TRBJ1-2, the V gene TRBV24-1; D may be TRBD1 (5 bases). CDR3 length equals 15 residues. Germline V gene sequence: CDR1 KGHDR, CDR2 SFDVKD. Here the CDR3 DNA reads TGTGCCGCCAGTGATCCGCCGGGACGGAACTATGGCTACACCTTC. Residues: CAASDPPGRNYGYTF.

This clonotype was observed many times. The chain has TRBV10-3 and TRBJ2-7, with TRBD2 matching over 8 bases. The J segment lost 1 base and the V segment lost 4 bases, leaving 9 bases of the junction unmatched. Per the germline V gene, CDR1 is ENHRY and CDR2 is SYGVKD. The CDR3 covers 16 residues. The CDR3 reads CAISVMGLAGSYEQYF. DNA for the CDR3: TGTGCCATCAGTGTGATGGGGCTAGCGGGTTCCTACGAGCAGTACTTC.

Comment on this clonotype: This may stem from a read error, because a much larger clone lies one nucleotide away. The chain uses TRBV6-1 and TRBJ2-2, with D possibly matching TRBD1 (6 bases). CDR3 length equals 13 residues. The V gene lost 8 bases and the J gene lost 5 bases, with 12 bases spanning the gap. Per the germline V gene, CDR1 is MNHNS and CDR2 is SASEGT. As DNA, the CDR3 is TGTGCCAGCCGACAGGCTGCGACCGGGGAGCTGTTTTTT. It is translated as CASRQAATGELFF.

This clonotype was detected ten times or more. The chain joins TRBV6-1 to TRBJ2-7; 10 nucleotides line up with TRBD2. The germline V gene has CDR1 MNHNS and CDR2 SASEGT. The CDR3 spans 16 residues. Losses at the gene ends were 7 bases for V and 5 bases for J; bases not matched to a gene: 14. In nucleotides, the CDR3 is TGTGCCAGCACCCCAGCGGGAGGGCCTCGTATTGACGAGCAGTACTTC. Its protein is CASTPAGGPRIDEQYF.

There are many counts of this clonotype. The J gene is TRBJ2-2, the V gene TRBV28; D is perhaps TRBD1 (6 bases). Germline CDR1 MDHEN, CDR2 SYDVKM. Trimming removed 4 bases at V and 5 bases at J, with 20 bases between. This CDR3 has 17 residues. The CDR3 DNA reads as TGTGCCAGCAGTTCACTCTCCGCCTGGACAGTGACCGGGGAGCTGTTTTTT. It translates to CASSSLSAWTVTGELFF. The full variable domain, completed using reference TRBV28 and TRBJ2-2, is DVKVTQSSRYLVKRTGEKVFLECVQDMDHENMFWYRQDPGLGLRLIYFSYDVKMKEKGDIPEGYSVSREKKERFSLILESASTNQTSMYLCASSSLSAWTVTGELFFGEGSRLTVL.

This clonotype was seen a few times. J is TRBJ2-2 and V is TRBV4-3; D unresolved. The germline V gene encodes CDR1 LGHNA and CDR2 YSLEER. The ends were cut back, 4 bases at V and 4 bases at J, with 10 bases in the middle. CDR3 length equals 14 residues. The CDR3 DNA follows: TGCGCCAGCAGCCCAGTTACAACCACCGGGGAGCTGTTTTTT. It translates to CASSPVTTTGELFF.

This clonotype was seen at least ten times. The chain uses TRBV20-1 and TRBJ1-4, with 7 bases lining up with TRBD1. The CDR3 spans 13 residues. V lost 4 bases to trimming and J lost 8 bases; unmatched junction nucleotides: 7. The germline V gene has CDR1 DFQATT and CDR2 SNEGSKA (reference sequence). CDR3 sequence reads: CSAKQGSWEKLFF. The CDR3 DNA sequence: TGCAGTGCTAAACAGGGGTCTTGGGAAAAACTGTTTTTT.

This clonotype was counted at least ten times. J is TRBJ2-2 and V is TRBV5-1, with TRBD2 identical over 10 bases. The CDR3 extends over 15 amino acids. Per the germline V gene, CDR1 is SGHRS and CDR2 is YFSETQ. V trimming: 4 bases; J trimming: 1 base; junction bases outside the gene matches: 1. The CDR3 nucleotides read TGCGCCAGCAGCCGGACTAGCGGGAACACCGGGGAGCTGTTTTTT. Its protein product is CASSRTSGNTGELFF.

The table lists this clonotype with many counts. The V gene is TRBV7-8, the J gene TRBJ2-5; possible D gene TRBD2, 5 bases. V lost 8 bases and J 3 bases, leaving 19 bases between the germline ends. The CDR3 consists of 15 residues. Germline V gene sequence: CDR1 SGHVS, CDR2 FQNEAQ. DNA of the CDR3: TGTGCCAGCGGTCCACTTGAGGGAGCGGAAGAGACCCAGTACTTC. This sequence encodes CASGPLEGAEETQYF. Complete variable domain (other parts from reference TRBV7-8 and TRBJ2-5): GAGVSQSPRYKVAKRGQDVALRCDPISGHVSLFWYQQALGQGPEFLTYFQNEAQLDKSGLPSDRFFAERPEGSVSTLKIQRTQQEDSAVYLCASGPLEGAEETQYFGPGTRLLVL.

V usage is TRBV28 and J usage is TRBJ2-7; no clear D gene. Germline values: CDR1 MDHEN, CDR2 SYDVKM. The CDR3 runs to 14 residues. Trimming removed 3 bases from V and 3 bases from J, with 12 bases in between. The CDR3 protein is CASSFRSGRYEQYF. The CDR3 coding sequence is TGTGCCAGCAGTTTTCGGTCAGGCCGCTACGAGCAGTACTTC.

There are many counts of this clonotype. The chain uses TRBV15 and TRBJ2-1; a weak D match, TRBD2 (5 bases). Germline CDR1 and CDR2: LNHNV and YYDKDF (reference sequence). The V end was cut by 4 bases, the J end by 9 bases, with 16 bases between. This CDR3 is built from 14 residues. Here the CDR3 DNA reads TGTGCCACCAGCATAGCCGACTATCCCCCTGAGCAGTTCTTC. Protein sequence: CATSIADYPPEQFF.

This clonotype was observed at least ten times. The chain carries TRBV15 and TRBJ2-2; D tentatively fits TRBD1 or TRBD2 (5 bases each). CDR3 length: 17 residues. V lost 5 bases and J lost 3, with 19 bases in between. Germline assignment: CDR1 LNHNV and CDR2 YYDKDF (reference sequence). The CDR3 DNA follows: TGTGCCACCAGCGGGTTTGGGGACCAGGGATACACCGGGGAGCTGTTTTTT. Encoded protein: CATSGFGDQGYTGELFF.

This clonotype was detected a few times. This sequence joins TRBV5-1 and TRBJ2-2; D not certain. The length of the CDR3 is 17 residues. Trimming pared 4 bases from V and 4 bases from J, leaving 20 bases between. Germline V gene lookup returns CDR1 SGHRS and CDR2 YFSETQ. CDR3 DNA sequence: TGCGCCAGCAGCGGAGCAAACTGGTTTTCCCCCACCGGGGAGCTGTTTTTT. Translated, it gives CASSGANWFSPTGELFF.

A few counts support this clonotype. CDR3 nucleotides: TGTGCCTGGAGGGACGACGGGCTCACCCAGTTCTTC. Protein sequence: CAWRDDGLTQFF. The genes are TRBV30 and TRBJ2-1; no definite D call. The germline V and J ends were trimmed by 3 bases and 13 bases, with 16 bases remaining between them. CDR1 GTSNPN and CDR2 SVGIG come from the germline V gene (reference sequence). There are 12 residues in the CDR3.

This clonotype was seen many times. This chain joins TRBV29-1 and TRBJ2-7; 7 bases line up with TRBD1. Germline loops: CDR1 SQVTM, CDR2 ANQGSEA. CDR3 size: 16 residues. Trimming removed 0 bases from V and 4 bases from J; junction bases left unmatched: 12. The CDR3 sequence is CSVEDPTGQRPYEQYF. In DNA, the CDR3 is TGCAGCGTTGAAGATCCGACAGGGCAGCGACCGTACGAGCAGTACTTC.